The clone carrying this T cell receptor beta chain was detected ten times or more. The antigen is not known. Deletions cut 1 base from V and 7 bases from J, with 20 bases between. Germline V CDR1 and CDR2: SGHRS, YFSETQ. The CDR3 has 16 residues. These data are taken from a study of T-cell reconstitution after alpha-beta-depleted transplantation in children. Study-wide results and limits: The origin of alpha-beta T cells about two months after transplant was reportedly several hundred expanded graft clones. Surviving recipient T cells and thymic progenitors underlay high day-60 TCRbeta diversity in some patients. T-cell counts and diversity at one year following transplant were attributed mainly to newly produced T cells.

During its preparation, the TCRbeta library received unique molecular identifiers. MiXCR was run by TCRdb on the PCR reads, yielding one entry per CDR3 protein. In the table there are 77,000 or so distinct CDR3 sequences, roughly 20% of which are singletons. V gene TRBV5-1 combines with J gene TRBJ1-2; D possibly corresponds to TRBD1 (6 bases). The clonotype comes from a male patient under 10 years old who had a stem cell transplant for acute lymphoblastic leukemia, so the T cells may come from the graft donor. The sample here was PBMCs, mostly from graft donor cells, taken 360 days after TCRalphabeta/CD19-depleted stem cell transplant. CDR3 loop: CASSLNPTGLPVGYTF. The CDR3, as DNA: TGCGCCAGCAGCTTGAATCCAACAGGGCTACCTGTTGGCTACACCTTC.